Following are 7 T cell receptor beta chains from one sample sequenced in a study of T cells in Graves' hyperthyroidism and ophthalmopathy. Using RNA transcripts as the source, TCR beta CDR3 regions were amplified. HTBI primers were used for first-round RT-PCR of the TCR CDR3. TCRdb re-called the multiplex PCR reads through MiXCR, storing one row per CDR3 protein. The sample lists about 350,000 distinct CDR3 sequences, around 13% occurring once. Sequencing input: blood. All receptors come from a woman between 35 and 50 years old with Graves' ophthalmopathy.

This chain links TRBV6-1 with TRBJ2-3, with 9 nucleotides matching TRBD1. CDR1 and CDR2 from the germline V gene are MNHNS and SASEGT. The CDR3 spans 20 residues. The J segment lost 1 base and the V segment lost 6 bases, leaving 20 bases of the junction unmatched. The CDR3 reads CASRPEFEQGAKTGTDTQYF. In DNA form, the CDR3 reads TGTGCCAGCAGGCCCGAATTTGAACAGGGGGCGAAGACCGGCACAGATACGCAGTATTTT.

The chain combines TRBV7-9 with TRBJ2-1, with D perhaps matching TRBD1 (5 bases). Germline V gives CDR1 SEHNR, CDR2 FQNEAQ (reference sequence). The CDR3 covers 20 residues. Trimming pared 7 bases from V and 0 bases from J, leaving 28 bases between. The CDR3: CASTQIRTHTDGPSYNEQFF. The CDR3 bases are TGTGCCAGCACGCAAATCAGGACACATACCGACGGACCCTCCTACAATGAGCAGTTCTTC. The whole variable domain, remainder taken from reference TRBV7-9 and TRBJ2-1, is DTGVSQNPRHKITKRGQNVTFRCDPISEHNRLYWYRQTLGQGPEFLTYFQNEAQLEKSRLLSDRFSAERPKGSFSTLEIQRTEQGDSAMYLCASTQIRTHTDGPSYNEQFFGPGTRLTVL.

This chain uses TRBV10-1 with TRBJ1-1; D unresolved. With 2 bases removed from V and 3 bases from J, the gap between germline ends came to 7 bases. This CDR3 has 13 amino acids. Germline loops: CDR1 WNHNN, CDR2 SYGVQD (reference sequence). DNA for the CDR3: TGCGCCAGCAGTGAGGGGGTCTACACTGAAGCTTTCTTT. This encodes CASSEGVYTEAFF.

This clonotype was seen at least ten times. The chain couples TRBV6-5 to TRBJ1-4; TRBD1 agrees at 7 bases. CDR3 length: 14 residues. V shed 2 bases and J 8 bases; nucleotides not matched to a gene: 5. In germline, CDR1 is MNHEY, CDR2 SVGAGI. The CDR3 coding sequence is TGTGCCAGCAGTTACGGACAGGAACTAGAAAAACTGTTTTTT. Protein sequence: CASSYGQELEKLFF.

This clonotype was seen repeatedly, ten times or more. In nucleotides, the CDR3 is TGTGCCAGCAGTTTGGGAGACAGGGAACGACCCCAAGAGACCCAGTACTTC. Amino acid sequence: CASSLGDRERPQETQYF. The chain is built from TRBV12-3 or TRBV12-4 and TRBJ2-5; 7 nucleotides agree with TRBD1. After removal of 3 bases from V and 1 base from J, the junction contained 11 bases not matched to a gene. The CDR3 runs 17 residues.

Only one count was recorded for this clonotype. This may be a read error: a much more frequent sequence differs by one nucleotide. The genes are TRBV13 and TRBJ2-7; TRBD2 is a possible D gene (6 bases). Germline-derived CDR1 and CDR2 are PRHDT and FYEKMQ (reference sequence). V lost 2 bases, J lost 7 bases, and 15 bases lay in between. The CDR3 runs 14 residues. CDR3 coding DNA: TGTGCCAGCAGCTTACAGGATGGGACTGGGGAGCAGTACTTC. Translated: CASSLQDGTGEQYF.

V gene TRBV9 combines with J gene TRBJ2-7, with D unclear. The germline gives CDR1 SGDLS, CDR2 YYNGEE. Trimming cost V 0 bases and J 5 bases, with 6 bases left between them. The length of the CDR3 is 12 residues. The DNA of the CDR3 is TGTGCCAGCAGCGTAGAAGGGAACGAGCAGTACTTC. Its protein is CASSVEGNEQYF.